The 32 T cell receptor beta chains given below trace back to one sample, sequenced in a study of T-cell memory formation after mild COVID-19. TCRdb ran MiXCR on the 5' RACE reads and lists one entry per CDR3 protein. Of around 320,000 distinct CDR3 sequences listed, 15% to 20% are singletons. Sequenced input: PBMCs or a T cell subset sorted from them (not recorded which). These receptors came from a man aged 18-30 years who had mild COVID-19 (a few samples of this study predate the infection). Cell type and time point are not known.

The chain recombines TRBV24-1 with TRBJ2-5; D remains unclear. The CDR3 runs to 13 residues. V lost 3 bases to trimming and J lost 0 bases, with 4 bases between them. Germline-derived CDR1 and CDR2 are KGHDR and SFDVKD. CDR3: CATSDGDQETQYF. For the CDR3, the DNA is TGTGCCACCAGTGATGGGGACCAAGAGACCCAGTACTTC.

The rearrangement joins TRBV7-3 to TRBJ2-1, with 11 bases fitting TRBD2. This CDR3 is built from 15 residues. CDR1 is SGHTA, CDR2 FQGTGA, per germline. Trimming took 5 bases from V and 3 from J; bases not matched to a gene: 3. This CDR3 is CASSGSGGGYNEQFF. For the CDR3, the DNA is TGTGCCAGCAGCGGTAGCGGGGGGGGCTACAATGAGCAGTTCTTC.

The V call is TRBV9, the J call TRBJ2-1; D is perhaps TRBD1 (6 bases). V lost 1 base and J 0 bases, leaving 17 bases between the germline ends. From germline, CDR1 is SGDLS and CDR2 YYNGEE. This CDR3 has 18 residues. CDR3 DNA: TGTGCCAGCAGCGTACTCCTGGACAGTGCCGGCTCCTACAATGAGCAGTTCTTC. It is translated as CASSVLLDSAGSYNEQFF.

This clonotype was found a few times. V gene TRBV11-2 combines with J gene TRBJ2-2; D not certain. The germline gives CDR1 SGHAT, CDR2 FQNNGV. The V and J ends lost 0 bases and 8 bases respectively, with 13 bases between them. There are 15 residues in the CDR3. For the CDR3, the DNA is TGTGCCAGCAGCTTAGAAGGCTTGGCGTGGGGGGAGCTGTTTTTT. Residues: CASSLEGLAWGELFF.

V usage is TRBV4-1 and J usage is TRBJ2-3; TRBD2 agrees at 12 bases. The CDR3 loop spans 17 amino acids. The trim removed 4 bases at V and 3 bases at J, leaving 8 bases unmatched. CDR1 is MGHRA, CDR2 YSYEKL, per germline. CDR3 region: CASSPENGLAGTDTQYF. The CDR3 DNA reads as TGCGCCAGCAGCCCCGAAAACGGACTAGCGGGAACAGATACGCAGTATTTT.

The V and J genes are TRBV6-1 and TRBJ2-5, with 8 positions matching TRBD2. The CDR3 totals 14 residues. Germline CDR1 and CDR2: MNHNS and SASEGT. Trimming removed 3 bases from V and 4 bases from J; junction bases left unmatched: 4. CDR3 amino acids: CASSDPGRGETQYF. In DNA form, the CDR3 reads TGTGCCAGCAGTGACCCCGGGAGGGGAGAGACCCAGTACTTC.

The CDR3 is CASVDLAGQNEQFF. The CDR3 DNA sequence: TGTGCCAGCGTCGACCTAGCGGGTCAGAATGAGCAGTTCTTC. The J gene is TRBJ2-1, the V gene TRBV28, with 8 bases fitting TRBD2. CDR1 and CDR2 (germline): MDHEN, SYDVKM. This CDR3 has 14 residues. The ends lost 8 bases at V and 7 bases at J; junction bases unmatched: 10.

This clonotype was seen only a few times. CDR3 coding DNA: TGTGCCAGCTCGAGCCGCCTAAGACAGGAAATATCTGGGGCCAACGTCCTGACTTTC. It codes for CASSSRLRQEISGANVLTF. The rearrangement uses TRBV18 and TRBJ2-6, with TRBD1 as a possible D gene (6 bases). Germline CDR1 reads KGHSH; CDR2 reads LQKENI. V lost 6 bases and J 1 base, leaving 22 bases between the germline ends. This CDR3 has 19 amino acids.

This clonotype was picked up one time. J is TRBJ1-4 and V is TRBV12-3 or TRBV12-4; tentatively, D is TRBD1 (5 bases). The CDR3 consists of 14 residues. Trimming removed 7 bases from V and 8 bases from J, with 17 bases in between. This chain's CDR3 is CASTRAGSGEKLFF. CDR3 bases: TGTGCCAGCACCCGGGCAGGGTCGGGGGAAAAACTGTTTTTT.

This sequence joins TRBV6-1 and TRBJ2-5; TRBD2 aligns across 8 bases. Per germline, CDR1 MNHNS and CDR2 SASEGT. The CDR3 consists of 18 residues. V was pared by 0 bases and J by 0 bases, with 9 bases of the junction left unmatched. The CDR3 loop reads CASSEARWAGGNQETQYF. The CDR3 DNA reads as TGTGCCAGCAGTGAAGCGCGTTGGGCGGGAGGAAACCAAGAGACCCAGTACTTC.

CDR3 bases: TGTGCCAGTAGTACCCGGACAGGGGGCCTTGGCTACACCTTC. Encoded protein: CASSTRTGGLGYTF. The V and J genes are TRBV19 and TRBJ1-2; 11 nucleotides align to TRBD1. V was pared by 4 bases and J by 7 bases, with 5 bases of the junction left unmatched. The CDR3 is made up of 14 amino acids. Germline lookup yields CDR1 LNHDA and CDR2 SQIVND (reference sequence).

Only a few counts were recorded for this clonotype. V and J are TRBV7-9 and TRBJ1-2; the D gene is possibly TRBD1 (5 bases). The CDR3 is 14 residues long. V lost 3 bases and J 2 bases, leaving 10 bases between the germline ends. Per germline, CDR1 SEHNR and CDR2 FQNEAQ (reference sequence). CDR3: CASSFSGSNYGYTF. CDR3 in DNA: TGTGCCAGCAGCTTTTCAGGGTCCAACTATGGCTACACCTTC.

The chain couples TRBV5-1 to TRBJ2-3; D not resolved. The CDR3 is 17 residues long. Germline assignment: CDR1 SGHRS and CDR2 YFSETQ. V lost 3 bases and J lost 6, with 23 bases in between. The CDR3 region is CASSSGRERSRADTQYF. In DNA, the CDR3 is TGCGCCAGCAGCTCCGGACGCGAAAGGTCACGCGCGGATACGCAGTATTTT.

The CDR3 nucleotides read TGCAGTGCTACCCCTGGCGGGGGCTACGAGCAGTACTTC. This sequence encodes CSATPGGGYEQYF. This chain connects TRBV20-1 to TRBJ2-7; 7 bases match TRBD2. V was clipped by 4 bases and J by 3 bases; unmatched bases: 6. The CDR3 runs to 13 residues. Germline V gene sequence: CDR1 DFQATT, CDR2 SNEGSKA (reference sequence).

The chain carries TRBV9 and TRBJ2-2, with 7 bases that match TRBD2. The CDR3 is 16 residues long. The V and J ends lost 6 bases and 1 base, in that order; junction bases with no gene match: 9. CDR1 is SGDLS and CDR2 is YYNGEE in the germline V gene. This CDR3 is CASTTRGDRNTGELFF. Here the CDR3 DNA reads TGTGCCAGCACCACCCGGGGGGACCGGAACACCGGGGAGCTGTTTTTT. Looking up the rest from reference TRBV9 and TRBJ2-2 gives the full variable domain: DSGVTQTPKHLITATGQRVTLRCSPRSGDLSVYWYQQSLDQGLQFLIQYYNGEERAKGNILERFSAQQFPDLHSELNLSSLELGDSALYFCASTTRGDRNTGELFFGEGSRLTVL.

This clonotype was observed a handful of times. The J gene is TRBJ2-1, the V gene TRBV6-2 or TRBV6-3; 11 bases fit TRBD2. With 3 bases clipped from V and 9 bases from J, the junction kept 4 bases outside the gene matches. Germline V gives CDR1 MNHEY, CDR2 SVGEGT. The CDR3 is 14 amino acids. DNA for the CDR3: TGTGCCAGCAGTTATAGCGGGGGGGCTGGTGAGCAGTTCTTC. Translating gives CASSYSGGAGEQFF.

The chain is built from TRBV6-2 or TRBV6-3 and TRBJ1-1; tentatively, D is TRBD1 (6 bases). The germline V and J ends were trimmed by 2 bases and 3 bases, with 10 bases remaining between them. The germline gives CDR1 MNHEY, CDR2 SVGEGT. The CDR3 totals 14 residues. The CDR3 sequence is CASSYGRGYTEAFF. In DNA, the CDR3 is TGTGCCAGCAGTTACGGGAGGGGGTACACTGAAGCTTTCTTT.

This chain uses TRBV2 with TRBJ2-3; 7 bases are a match to TRBD1. The junction had 7 bases not matched to a gene; V was cut back by 6 bases and J by 4 bases. The CDR3 spans 14 residues. Germline V gives CDR1 SNHLY, CDR2 FYNNEI. The DNA of the CDR3 is TGTGCCAGCAGATCGAGGGGGCTATCAGATACGCAGTATTTT. As protein: CASRSRGLSDTQYF.

This chain joins TRBV4-2 and TRBJ1-1; a weak D match, TRBD1 (5 bases). Germline V gene data show CDR1 as LGHNA and CDR2 as YNFKEQ. The length of the CDR3 is 18 residues. The V end lost 0 bases, the J end lost 0 bases, and 17 bases lay between the germline ends. The CDR3 spells CASSQEPGRGEMNTEAFF. For the CDR3, the DNA is TGTGCCAGCAGCCAAGAACCGGGACGAGGAGAAATGAACACTGAAGCTTTCTTT.

This clonotype was counted a few times. V and J are TRBV6-5 and TRBJ2-5, with D possibly matching TRBD2 (5 bases). The V and J ends lost 6 bases and 7 bases respectively, with 18 bases between them. The V gene's germline CDR1 is MNHEY and CDR2 SVGAGI. CDR3 size: 14 residues. Here the CDR3 DNA reads TGTGCCAGCAGCGCCGGGCGCGGAGGTGTGACCCAGTACTTC. It is translated as CASSAGRGGVTQYF.

This clonotype was detected a few times. The chain is built from TRBV7-9 and TRBJ2-5; TRBD1 agrees at 9 bases. V was clipped by 6 bases and J by 4 bases; unmatched bases: 9. The CDR3 length is 15 residues. Germline assignment: CDR1 SEHNR and CDR2 FQNEAQ (reference sequence). CDR3: CASRQTYRGRETQYF. The CDR3 region has the DNA TGTGCCAGCAGGCAAACCTACAGGGGGCGAGAGACCCAGTACTTC.

J is TRBJ1-1 and V is TRBV7-2; D is undetermined. This CDR3 has 13 amino acids. Trimming took off 3 bases at V and 4 bases at J, with 9 bases between the two ends. CDR1 and CDR2 from the germline V gene are SGHTA and FQGNSA. As DNA, the CDR3 is TGTGCCAGCAGCTTGACCCTGGGCACTGAAGCTTTCTTT. The encoded protein is CASSLTLGTEAFF. Complete variable domain (other parts from reference TRBV7-2 and TRBJ1-1): GAGVSQSPSNKVTEKGKDVELRCDPISGHTALYWYRQSLGQGLEFLIYFQGNSAPDKSGLPSDRFSAERTGGSVSTLTIQRTQQEDSAVYLCASSLTLGTEAFFGQGTRLTVV.

This clonotype was seen only a few times. The chain joins TRBV7-2 to TRBJ2-2, with unresolved D. Germline lookup yields CDR1 SGHTA and CDR2 FQGNSA. Trimming cost V 2 bases and J 7 bases, with 8 bases left between them. CDR3 length: 13 residues. The CDR3 nucleotides are TGTGCCAGCAGCTTAAGGCAGATCGGGGAGCTGTTTTTT. Translating it yields CASSLRQIGELFF.

The chain combines TRBV20-1 with TRBJ1-2; possible D gene TRBD1, 6 bases. The CDR3 totals 13 residues. V lost 6 bases to trimming and J lost 5 bases, with 16 bases between them. Germline values: CDR1 DFQATT, CDR2 SNEGSKA (reference sequence). The CDR3 spells CSAGQPGQYGYTF. The CDR3 DNA reads TGCAGTGCCGGACAGCCCGGCCAGTATGGCTACACCTTC.

The gene calls are TRBV6-6 and TRBJ2-7; D ambiguous. Trimming stripped 0 bases from V and 3 bases from J, with 6 bases between. This CDR3 contains 13 residues. The germline V gene encodes CDR1 MNHNY and CDR2 SVGAGI (reference sequence). The CDR3: CASSYSGLYEQYV. In DNA, the CDR3 is TGTGCCAGCAGTTACTCGGGTCTCTACGAGCAGTACGTC.

This clonotype has a count of ten or more. As DNA, the CDR3 is TGCGCCAGCAGCTCCCCGGGGTTTACTGTGGATACGCAGTATTTT. It codes for CASSSPGFTVDTQYF. This rearrangement joins TRBV5-1 to TRBJ2-3, with D possibly matching TRBD2 (5 bases). The germline gives CDR1 SGHRS, CDR2 YFSETQ. This CDR3 spans 15 amino acids. The V end lost 3 bases, the J end lost 6 bases, and 17 bases lay between the germline ends.

The chain recombines TRBV4-1 with TRBJ2-7; weak D call: TRBD1 (6 bases). With 1 base removed from V and 6 bases from J, the gap between germline ends came to 22 bases. This CDR3 comprises 17 residues. Looked up from germline, CDR1 is MGHRA and CDR2 is YSYEKL. The CDR3 spells CASSQGGLRDNEAEQYF. In DNA, the CDR3 is TGCGCCAGCAGCCAAGGGGGTCTCCGGGACAACGAGGCCGAGCAGTACTTC.

This clonotype turned up a few times. CDR3 loop: CASSPLDRGGADTQYF. The CDR3, as DNA: TGTGCCAGTAGTCCCCTCGACAGGGGGGGCGCAGATACGCAGTATTTT. This chain links TRBV19 with TRBJ2-3; TRBD1 matches at 9 bases. Germline CDR1 is LNHDA and CDR2 is SQIVND (reference sequence). Germline trimming cut 5 bases from V and 4 bases from J; bases unmatched to any gene: 10. The CDR3 is made up of 16 amino acids.

This clonotype was counted a few times. The chain recombines TRBV9 with TRBJ1-2, with a possible D match to TRBD1 (6 bases). The CDR3 contains 12 residues. Germline CDR1 reads SGDLS; CDR2 reads YYNGEE. Deletions cut 3 bases from V and 9 bases from J, with 12 bases between. CDR3 sequence reads: CASSGGGERYTF. The DNA for the CDR3 is TGTGCCAGCAGCGGAGGGGGGGAGCGCTACACCTTC. Variable domain in full (rest from reference TRBV9 and TRBJ1-2): DSGVTQTPKHLITATGQRVTLRCSPRSGDLSVYWYQQSLDQGLQFLIQYYNGEERAKGNILERFSAQQFPDLHSELNLSSLELGDSALYFCASSGGGERYTFGSGTRLTVV.

This clonotype came up a few times. The chain combines TRBV7-3 with TRBJ2-5, with 8 bases aligning to TRBD2. V shed 5 bases, J shed 4 bases, and the junction held 12 bases outside the gene matches. Germline V gene sequence: CDR1 SGHTA, CDR2 FQGTGA. This CDR3 is 16 amino acids long. The CDR3 is CASSLPGSTSAETQYF. The CDR3 DNA reads TGTGCCAGCAGCCTCCCCGGATCGACTAGCGCAGAGACCCAGTACTTC.

Here the CDR3 reads CASSLGGLAAITDTQYF. DNA for the CDR3: TGCGCCAGCAGCTTAGGCGGGCTAGCGGCGATCACAGATACGCAGTATTTT. The V gene is TRBV5-1, the J gene TRBJ2-3, with TRBD2 matching 7 bases. Per germline, CDR1 SGHRS and CDR2 YFSETQ. The CDR3 consists of 17 residues. The trim removed 2 bases at V and 2 bases at J, leaving 11 bases unmatched.

This clonotype has a handful of counts. This chain joins TRBV6-2 or TRBV6-3 and TRBJ2-3, with 9 bases lining up with TRBD2. V lost 2 bases to trimming and J lost 5 bases; unmatched junction nucleotides: 5. CDR1 MNHEY and CDR2 SVGEGT come from the germline V gene. This CDR3 contains 15 residues. DNA of the CDR3: TGTGCCAGCAGTTACGTAGCGGGGGAAGTAGATACGCAGTATTTT. Translated: CASSYVAGEVDTQYF.